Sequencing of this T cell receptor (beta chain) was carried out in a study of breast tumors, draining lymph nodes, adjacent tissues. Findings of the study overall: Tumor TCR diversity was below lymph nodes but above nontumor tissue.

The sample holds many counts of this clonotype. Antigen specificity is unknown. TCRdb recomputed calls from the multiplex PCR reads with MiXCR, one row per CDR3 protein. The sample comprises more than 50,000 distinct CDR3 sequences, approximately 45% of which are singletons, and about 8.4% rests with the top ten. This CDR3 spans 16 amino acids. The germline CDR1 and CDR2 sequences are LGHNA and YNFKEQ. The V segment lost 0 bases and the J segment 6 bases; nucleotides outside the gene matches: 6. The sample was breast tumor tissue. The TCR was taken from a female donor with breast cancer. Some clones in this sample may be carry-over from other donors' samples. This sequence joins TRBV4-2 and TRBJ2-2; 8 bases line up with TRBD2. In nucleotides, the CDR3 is TGTGCCAGCAGCCAAGAGGGCGGACTAGCCTCCGGGGAGCTGTTTTTT. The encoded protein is CASSQEGGLASGELFF.